The 4 T cell receptor beta chains below were found in one sample sequenced in a study of human T cells and chemical hapten exposure. Time point denoted: patch test 2, 6 weeks after DPC sensitization. Described treatment: therapeutic diphenylcyclopropenone sensitization with weekly scalp DPC. TCRdb independently ran MiXCR on the RACE reads; one entry per CDR3 protein. This repertoire shows about 96,000 distinct CDR3 sequences, 9% to 9.5% found once; its top ten account for just over 2%. This specimen consisted of whole blood, obtained in connection with sensitization to the hapten diphenylcyclopropenone (DPC). The receptor set was obtained from a woman between 40 and 50 years old with alopecia areata. Some clones in this sample may be carry-over from other donors' samples.

This clonotype was observed at least ten times. The V and J genes are TRBV28 and TRBJ2-2; tentatively, D is TRBD2 (7 bases). V lost 0 bases, J lost 4 bases, and 15 bases lay in between. Germline V CDR1 and CDR2: MDHEN, SYDVKM. CDR3 length: 17 amino acids. The CDR3 is CASSLWSRGASTGELFF. CDR3 nucleotide sequence: TGTGCCAGCAGTTTATGGTCTCGGGGGGCGAGCACCGGGGAGCTGTTTTTT.

The chain couples TRBV9 to TRBJ2-7; unclear D gene. The V gene's germline CDR1 is SGDLS and CDR2 YYNGEE. The CDR3 extends over 14 amino acids. Trimming removed 0 bases from V and 2 bases from J, with 9 bases in between. The CDR3 DNA sequence: TGTGCCAGCAGCGTAGGCGATGGGCCCTACGAGCAGTACTTC. This encodes CASSVGDGPYEQYF.

The table lists this clonotype with a few counts. The chain combines TRBV9 with TRBJ2-2; 9 bases match TRBD1. V dropped 0 bases and J dropped 1; count of bases not matched to a gene: 7. The CDR3 is made up of 18 amino acids. Looked up from germline, CDR1 is SGDLS and CDR2 is YYNGEE. The CDR3 reads CASSVVAGTGWNTGELFF. In nucleotides, the CDR3 is TGTGCCAGCAGCGTAGTTGCGGGGACAGGGTGGAACACCGGGGAGCTGTTTTTT. Full variable domain (rest looked up from reference TRBV9 and TRBJ2-2): DSGVTQTPKHLITATGQRVTLRCSPRSGDLSVYWYQQSLDQGLQFLIQYYNGEERAKGNILERFSAQQFPDLHSELNLSSLELGDSALYFCASSVVAGTGWNTGELFFGEGSRLTVL.

This clonotype was seen at least ten times. This sequence joins TRBV27 and TRBJ2-7; TRBD1 matches at 7 bases. The CDR3 contains 13 residues. Looked up from germline, CDR1 is MNHEY and CDR2 is SMNVEV (reference sequence). V gave up 6 bases and J gave up 1 base; unmatched junction bases: 3. The CDR3 DNA reads as TGTGCCAGCAGAATGACAGGGTCCTACGAGCAGTACTTC. Translation gives CASRMTGSYEQYF.